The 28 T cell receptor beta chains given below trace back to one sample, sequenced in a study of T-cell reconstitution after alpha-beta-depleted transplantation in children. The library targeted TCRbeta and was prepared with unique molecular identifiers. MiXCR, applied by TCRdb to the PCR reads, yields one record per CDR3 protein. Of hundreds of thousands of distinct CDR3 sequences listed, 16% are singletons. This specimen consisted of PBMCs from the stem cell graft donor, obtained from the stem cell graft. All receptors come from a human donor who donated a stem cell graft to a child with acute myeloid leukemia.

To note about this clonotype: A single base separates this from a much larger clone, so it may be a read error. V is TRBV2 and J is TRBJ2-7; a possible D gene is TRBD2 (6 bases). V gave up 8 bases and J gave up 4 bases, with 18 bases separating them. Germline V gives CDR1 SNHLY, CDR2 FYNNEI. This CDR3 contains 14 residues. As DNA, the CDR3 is TGTGCCAGCTGTCCCGGGACTTCTCCATACGAGCAGTACGTC. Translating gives CASCPGTSPYEQYV.

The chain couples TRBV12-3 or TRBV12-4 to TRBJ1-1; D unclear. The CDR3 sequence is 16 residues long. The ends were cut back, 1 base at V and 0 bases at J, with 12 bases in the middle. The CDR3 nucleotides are TGTGCCAGCAGTTTAGGGCCCCCGTCGATGAACACTGAAGCTTTCTTT. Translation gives CASSLGPPSMNTEAFF.

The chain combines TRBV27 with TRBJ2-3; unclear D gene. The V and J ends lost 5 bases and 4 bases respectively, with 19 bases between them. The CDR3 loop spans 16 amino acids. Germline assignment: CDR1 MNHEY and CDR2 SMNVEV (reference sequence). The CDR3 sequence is CASSELSSLAADTQYF. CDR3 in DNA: TGTGCCAGCAGTGAACTTAGCTCGCTCGCGGCAGATACGCAGTATTTT.

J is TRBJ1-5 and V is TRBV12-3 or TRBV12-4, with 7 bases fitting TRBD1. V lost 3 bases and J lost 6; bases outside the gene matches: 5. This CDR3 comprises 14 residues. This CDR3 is CASSLDRRGQPQHF. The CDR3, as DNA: TGTGCCAGCAGTTTGGACAGGCGAGGTCAGCCCCAGCATTTT.

This CDR3 reads CASTERGSTDTQYF. The CDR3 nucleotides are TGTGCCAGCACTGAGCGGGGGAGCACAGATACGCAGTATTTT. This chain joins TRBV12-3 or TRBV12-4 and TRBJ2-3, with 8 nucleotides matching TRBD2. V was clipped by 7 bases and J by 0 bases; unmatched bases: 3. This CDR3 contains 14 residues.

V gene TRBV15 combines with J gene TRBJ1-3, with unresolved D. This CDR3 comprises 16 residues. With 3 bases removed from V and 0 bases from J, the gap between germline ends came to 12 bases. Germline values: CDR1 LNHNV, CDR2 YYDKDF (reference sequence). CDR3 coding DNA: TGTGCCACCAGCAGGGATCGATCAGTCTCTGGAAACACCATATATTTT. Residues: CATSRDRSVSGNTIYF.

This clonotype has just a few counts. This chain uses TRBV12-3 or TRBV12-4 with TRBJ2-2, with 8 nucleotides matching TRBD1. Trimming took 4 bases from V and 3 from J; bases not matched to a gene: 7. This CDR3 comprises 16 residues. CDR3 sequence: CASSSQDRADTGELFF. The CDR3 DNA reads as TGTGCCAGCAGTTCCCAGGACAGGGCGGACACCGGGGAGCTGTTTTTT.

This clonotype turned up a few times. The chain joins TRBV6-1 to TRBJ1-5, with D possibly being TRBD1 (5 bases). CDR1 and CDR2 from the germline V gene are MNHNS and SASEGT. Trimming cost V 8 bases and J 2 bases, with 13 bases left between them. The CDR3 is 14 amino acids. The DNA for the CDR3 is TGTGCCAGCCTGAGGGACGGTGGCAATCAGCCCCAGCATTTT. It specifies CASLRDGGNQPQHF.

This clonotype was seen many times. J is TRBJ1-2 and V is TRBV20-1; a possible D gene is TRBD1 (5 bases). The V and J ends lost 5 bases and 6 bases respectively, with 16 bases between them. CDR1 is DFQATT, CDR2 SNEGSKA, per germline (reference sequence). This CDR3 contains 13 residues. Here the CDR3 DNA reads TGCAGTGCTGCCCTGGGCCTAGGGGATGGCTACACCTTC. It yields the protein CSAALGLGDGYTF.

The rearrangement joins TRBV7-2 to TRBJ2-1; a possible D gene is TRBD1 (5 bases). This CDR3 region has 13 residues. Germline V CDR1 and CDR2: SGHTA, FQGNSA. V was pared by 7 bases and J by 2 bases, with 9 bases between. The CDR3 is CASMQGTYNEQFF. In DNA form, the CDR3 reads TGTGCCAGCATGCAGGGAACCTACAATGAGCAGTTCTTC.

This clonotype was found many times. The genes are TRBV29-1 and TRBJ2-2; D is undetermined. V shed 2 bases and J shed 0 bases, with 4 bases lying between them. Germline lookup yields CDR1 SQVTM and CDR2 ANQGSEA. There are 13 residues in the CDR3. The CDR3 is CSVERANTGELFF. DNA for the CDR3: TGCAGCGTTGAACGAGCGAACACCGGGGAGCTGTTTTTT.

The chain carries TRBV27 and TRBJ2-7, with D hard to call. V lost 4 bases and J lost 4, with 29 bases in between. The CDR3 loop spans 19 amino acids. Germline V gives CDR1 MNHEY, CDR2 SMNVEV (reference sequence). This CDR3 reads CASSSLYDTRSGLNYEQYF. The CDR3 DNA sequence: TGTGCCAGCAGTTCCCTGTACGACACACGGTCGGGCCTTAATTACGAGCAGTACTTC.

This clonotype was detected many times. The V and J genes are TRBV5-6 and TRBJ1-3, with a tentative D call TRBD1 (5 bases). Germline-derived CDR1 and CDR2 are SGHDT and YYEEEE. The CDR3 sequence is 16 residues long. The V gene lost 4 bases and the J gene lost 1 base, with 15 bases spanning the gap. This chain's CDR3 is CASSSTGLPSGNTIYF. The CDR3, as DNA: TGTGCCAGCAGCAGCACAGGTCTGCCTTCTGGAAACACCATATATTTT.

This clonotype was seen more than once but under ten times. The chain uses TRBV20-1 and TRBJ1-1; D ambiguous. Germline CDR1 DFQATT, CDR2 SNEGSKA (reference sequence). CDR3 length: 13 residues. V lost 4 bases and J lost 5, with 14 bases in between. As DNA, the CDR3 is TGCAGTGCTAAGAAGTCGGGTGAAACTGAAGCTTTCTTT. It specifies CSAKKSGETEAFF.

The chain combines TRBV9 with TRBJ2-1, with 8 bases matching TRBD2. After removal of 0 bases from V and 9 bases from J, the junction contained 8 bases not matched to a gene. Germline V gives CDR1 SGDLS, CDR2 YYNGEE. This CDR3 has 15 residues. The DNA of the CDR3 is TGTGCCAGCAGCGTAGTCGCGGGGGGAGGTGGTGAGCAGTTCTTC. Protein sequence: CASSVVAGGGGEQFF.

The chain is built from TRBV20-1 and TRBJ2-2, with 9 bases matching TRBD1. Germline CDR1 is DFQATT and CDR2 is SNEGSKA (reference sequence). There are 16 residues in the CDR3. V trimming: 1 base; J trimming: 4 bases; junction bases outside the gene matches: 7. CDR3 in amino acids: CSARGGGTGSTGELFF. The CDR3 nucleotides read TGCAGTGCTAGAGGTGGCGGGACAGGGAGCACCGGGGAGCTGTTTTTT.

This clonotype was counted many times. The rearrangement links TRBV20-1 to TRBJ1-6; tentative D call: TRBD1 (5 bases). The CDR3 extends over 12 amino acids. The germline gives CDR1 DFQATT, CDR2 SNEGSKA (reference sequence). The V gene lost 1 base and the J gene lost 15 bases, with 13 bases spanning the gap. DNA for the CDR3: TGCAGTGCTAGAGCTGGGGGACCCGTCCTCCACTTT. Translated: CSARAGGPVLHF.

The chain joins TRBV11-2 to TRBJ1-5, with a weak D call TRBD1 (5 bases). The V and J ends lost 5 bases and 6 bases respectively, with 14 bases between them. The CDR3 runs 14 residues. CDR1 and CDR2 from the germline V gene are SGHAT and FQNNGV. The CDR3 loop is CASSPGGGAQPQHF. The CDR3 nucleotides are TGTGCCAGCAGCCCTGGGGGGGGAGCTCAGCCCCAGCATTTT. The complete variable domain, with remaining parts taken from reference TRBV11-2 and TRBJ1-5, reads EAGVAQSPRYKIIEKRQSVAFWCNPISGHATLYWYQQILGQGPKLLIQFQNNGVVDDSQLPKDRFSAERLKGVDSTLKIQPAKLEDSAVYLCASSPGGGAQPQHFGDGTRLSIL.

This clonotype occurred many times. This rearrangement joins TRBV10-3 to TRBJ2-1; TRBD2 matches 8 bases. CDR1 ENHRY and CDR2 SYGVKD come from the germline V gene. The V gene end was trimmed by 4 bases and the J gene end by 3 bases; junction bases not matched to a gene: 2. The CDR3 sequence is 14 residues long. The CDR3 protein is CAISGAGDYNEQFF. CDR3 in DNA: TGTGCCATCAGTGGAGCGGGGGACTACAATGAGCAGTTCTTC.

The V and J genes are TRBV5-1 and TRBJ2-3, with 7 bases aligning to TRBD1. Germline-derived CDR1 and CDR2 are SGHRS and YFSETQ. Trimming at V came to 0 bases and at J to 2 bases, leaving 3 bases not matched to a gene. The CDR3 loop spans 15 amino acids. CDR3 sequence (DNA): TGCGCCAGCAGCTTGGATCAGGGGGTCACAGATACGCAGTATTTT. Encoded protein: CASSLDQGVTDTQYF.

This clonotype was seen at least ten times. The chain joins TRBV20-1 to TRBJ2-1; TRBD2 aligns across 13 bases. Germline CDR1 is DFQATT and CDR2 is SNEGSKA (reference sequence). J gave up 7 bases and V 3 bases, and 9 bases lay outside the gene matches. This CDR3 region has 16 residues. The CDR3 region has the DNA TGCAGTGCTAGCCCCTTGGAGGGACTAGCGGGAAATGAGCAGTTCTTC. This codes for CSASPLEGLAGNEQFF.

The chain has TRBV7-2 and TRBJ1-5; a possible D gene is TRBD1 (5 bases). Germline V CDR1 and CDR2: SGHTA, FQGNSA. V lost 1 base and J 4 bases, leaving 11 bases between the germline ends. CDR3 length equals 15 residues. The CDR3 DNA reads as TGTGCCAGCAGCTTAGAAGGCAGGGAAAATCAGCCCCAGCATTTT. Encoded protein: CASSLEGRENQPQHF.

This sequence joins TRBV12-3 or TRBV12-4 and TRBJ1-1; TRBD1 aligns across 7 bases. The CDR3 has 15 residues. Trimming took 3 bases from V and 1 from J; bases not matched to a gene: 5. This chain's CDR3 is CASSFSDRENTEAFF. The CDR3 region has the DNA TGTGCCAGCAGTTTTAGTGACAGGGAGAACACTGAAGCTTTCTTT.

CDR3 sequence: CASSIGDRDNNEQFF. CDR3 coding DNA: TGCGCCAGCAGCATAGGGGACAGGGACAACAATGAGCAGTTCTTC. This chain joins TRBV5-1 and TRBJ2-1; TRBD1 matches 9 bases. Germline CDR1 and CDR2: SGHRS and YFSETQ. Losses at the gene ends were 4 bases for V and 5 bases for J; bases not matched to a gene: 7. This CDR3 comprises 15 residues. The whole variable domain, filled in from reference TRBV5-1 and TRBJ2-1, reads KAGVTQTPRYLIKTRGQQVTLSCSPISGHRSVSWYQQTPGQGLQFLFEYFSETQRNKGNFPGRFSGRQFSNSRSEMNVSTLELGDSALYLCASSIGDRDNNEQFFGPGTRLTVL.

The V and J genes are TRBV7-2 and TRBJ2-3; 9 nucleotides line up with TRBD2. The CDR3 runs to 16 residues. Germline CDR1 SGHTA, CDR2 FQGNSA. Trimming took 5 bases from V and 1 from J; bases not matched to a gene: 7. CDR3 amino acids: CASSAPRGGRTDTQYF. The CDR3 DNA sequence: TGTGCCAGCAGCGCACCGCGGGGGGGACGCACAGATACGCAGTATTTT.

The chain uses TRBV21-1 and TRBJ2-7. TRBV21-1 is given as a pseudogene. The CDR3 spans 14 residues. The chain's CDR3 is CASIFTLSSYEQYV. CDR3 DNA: TGTGCCAGCATCTTTACACTGAGCTCCTACGAGCAGTACGTC.

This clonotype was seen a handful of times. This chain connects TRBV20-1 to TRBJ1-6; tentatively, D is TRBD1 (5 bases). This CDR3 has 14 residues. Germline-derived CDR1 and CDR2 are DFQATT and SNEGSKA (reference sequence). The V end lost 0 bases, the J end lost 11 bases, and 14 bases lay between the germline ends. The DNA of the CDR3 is TGCAGTGCTAGAGATTCGCAGGGCCGGGCACCCCTCCACTTT. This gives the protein CSARDSQGRAPLHF.

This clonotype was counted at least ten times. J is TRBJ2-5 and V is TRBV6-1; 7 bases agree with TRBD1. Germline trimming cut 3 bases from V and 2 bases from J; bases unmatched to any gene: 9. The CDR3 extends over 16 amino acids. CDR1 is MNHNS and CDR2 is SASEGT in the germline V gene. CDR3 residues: CASSELEGAVQETQYF. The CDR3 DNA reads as TGTGCCAGCAGTGAGTTAGAGGGGGCCGTTCAAGAGACCCAGTACTTC.